Shown below are 25 T cell receptor beta chains from a single sample sequenced in a study of neurological immune-mediated disorders. MiXCR, run by TCRdb on the 5' RACE reads, gives a single entry per CDR3 protein. This table holds under 100,000 distinct CDR3 sequences, under 4.5% found once. Regarding time point: longitudinal time-point 3. Specimen: PBMCs. Every receptor here comes from a woman aged 55 to 70 with multiple sclerosis.

There are many counts of this clonotype. The chain is built from TRBV4-2 and TRBJ2-1; TRBD2 might be the D (6 bases). The germline gives CDR1 LGHNA, CDR2 YNFKEQ. There are 18 residues in the CDR3. Trimming removed 3 bases at V and 5 bases at J, with 23 bases between. As DNA, the CDR3 is TGTGCCAGCAGCCAGTTTTGGAGGGGCGCCGGAGGCCACAATGAGCAGTTCTTC. Its translation: CASSQFWRGAGGHNEQFF.

This clonotype was observed at least ten times. This chain links TRBV6-5 with TRBJ1-2, with 9 bases matching TRBD1. The CDR3 is made up of 15 amino acids. CDR1 MNHEY and CDR2 SVGAGI come from the germline V gene. With 2 bases clipped from V and 7 bases from J, the junction kept 8 bases outside the gene matches. The CDR3 protein is CASSYITGGGGGYTF. The CDR3 DNA reads TGTGCCAGCAGTTACATAACAGGGGGCGGAGGTGGCTACACCTTC.

The chain has TRBV27 and TRBJ2-7; D uncertain. The CDR3 contains 11 residues. Trimming left V 2 bases short and J 10 bases short, with 9 bases between. Germline CDR1 reads MNHEY; CDR2 reads SMNVEV (reference sequence). Written as DNA, the CDR3 is TGTGCCAGCAGTTTAGGAGCGATACAGTACTTC. This sequence encodes CASSLGAIQYF.

The table lists this clonotype with many counts. The chain uses TRBV10-2 and TRBJ1-2; D perhaps matches TRBD1 (6 bases). CDR1 and CDR2 from the germline V gene are WSHSY and SAAADI. This CDR3 region has 15 residues. With 6 bases removed from V and 1 base from J, the gap between germline ends came to 15 bases. DNA for the CDR3: TGCGCCAGCAGCCTAGGGGGTAGAGGTAACTATGGCTACACCTTC. Translation: CASSLGGRGNYGYTF.

This clonotype showed up many times. The chain is built from TRBV29-1 and TRBJ2-5; D not resolved. Trimming removed 1 base at V and 5 bases at J, with 8 bases between. This CDR3 has 12 residues. CDR1 is SQVTM, CDR2 ANQGSEA, per germline. CDR3 protein: CSVEALSETQYF. The CDR3 DNA reads TGCAGCGTTGAAGCCTTATCGGAGACCCAGTACTTC.

This clonotype was recorded at least ten times. V gene TRBV3-1 combines with J gene TRBJ1-6; 11 bases agree with TRBD1. Germline CDR1 is LGHDT and CDR2 is YNNKEL (reference sequence). With V trimmed by 5 bases and J by 0 bases, 12 bases remained unmatched. CDR3 length equals 20 residues. CDR3 bases: TGTGCCAGCAGCGGACGGACAGGGGGCGACAAGAGCTCCTATAATTCACCCCTCCACTTT. Its translation: CASSGRTGGDKSSYNSPLHF.

This clonotype appeared many times. The genes are TRBV11-2 and TRBJ2-1; D possibly corresponds to TRBD2 (6 bases). Trimming shortened V by 6 bases and J by 0 bases, and 18 bases separated the two germline ends. The CDR3 has 17 residues. CDR1 and CDR2 from the germline V gene are SGHAT and FQNNGV. This CDR3 is CASRKVGGRSSYNEQFF. CDR3 nucleotides: TGTGCCAGCAGAAAAGTCGGGGGTCGGAGCTCCTACAATGAGCAGTTCTTC.

This clonotype was counted ten times or more. The chain employs TRBV5-1 and TRBJ1-1, with D perhaps TRBD1 (6 bases). The length of the CDR3 is 13 residues. V lost 3 bases and J 3 bases, leaving 9 bases between the germline ends. Germline V gene sequence: CDR1 SGHRS, CDR2 YFSETQ. The CDR3 loop reads CASSSQGDTEAFF. The CDR3 nucleotides are TGCGCCAGCAGCTCACAGGGAGACACTGAAGCTTTCTTT.

This clonotype was detected many times. This chain connects TRBV7-8 to TRBJ2-5, with TRBD2 matching over 9 bases. The CDR3 contains 14 residues. V shed 6 bases, J shed 5 bases, and the junction held 7 bases outside the gene matches. CDR1 is SGHVS, CDR2 FQNEAQ, per germline. For the CDR3, the DNA is TGTGCCAGCAGAAGGGGACTAGCCAGGGAGACCCAGTACTTC. Residues: CASRRGLARETQYF.

This clonotype showed up many times. The chain links TRBV20-1 to TRBJ1-1; 8 bases agree with TRBD1. With 2 bases clipped from V and 5 bases from J, the junction kept 10 bases outside the gene matches. The CDR3 loop spans 15 amino acids. The germline V gene has CDR1 DFQATT and CDR2 SNEGSKA (reference sequence). The CDR3 is CSARPSTGAGTEAFF. The CDR3 DNA is TGCAGTGCTAGACCGTCGACAGGGGCGGGAACTGAAGCTTTCTTT.

This clonotype has at least ten counts. The chain joins TRBV10-2 to TRBJ1-1; the match to TRBD1 covers 9 bases. J gave up 0 bases and V 6 bases, and 2 bases lay outside the gene matches. Germline V gene data show CDR1 as WSHSY and CDR2 as SAAADI. This CDR3 comprises 14 residues. CDR3 in amino acids: CASRGTGMNTEAFF. The CDR3 DNA is TGCGCCAGCAGGGGGACAGGGATGAACACTGAAGCTTTCTTT.

This clonotype was observed many times. This chain joins TRBV9 and TRBJ2-4; D ambiguous. Trimming stripped 4 bases from V and 9 bases from J, with 11 bases between. Per germline, CDR1 SGDLS and CDR2 YYNGEE. The CDR3 sequence is 12 residues long. CDR3 nucleotides: TGTGCCAGCAGCCCCCAGGACGGCATTCAGTACTTC. It is translated as CASSPQDGIQYF.

The table lists this clonotype with many counts. The V call is TRBV20-1, the J call TRBJ1-2; 9 positions agree with TRBD1. Germline CDR1 reads DFQATT; CDR2 reads SNEGSKA (reference sequence). There are 13 residues in the CDR3. With V trimmed by 5 bases and J by 6 bases, 7 bases remained unmatched. The DNA of the CDR3 is TGCAGTGCTTTTGACAGGGGGAAGGATGGCTACACCTTC. It is translated as CSAFDRGKDGYTF.

Ten or more counts support this clonotype. V usage is TRBV5-1 and J usage is TRBJ2-1, with 14 bases identical to TRBD2. The CDR3 contains 16 residues. Germline CDR1 SGHRS, CDR2 YFSETQ. J was trimmed by 6 bases and V by 3 bases; bases with no gene match: 5. The CDR3, as DNA: TGCGCCAGCAGCTGGAGGGGGACTAGCGGGGGCAATGAGCAGTTCTTC. The encoded protein is CASSWRGTSGGNEQFF.

Concerning this clonotype itself: This may come from a read error, since a much larger clone is one base off. The genes are TRBV5-1 and TRBJ2-1; TRBD1 might be the D (5 bases). Germline CDR1 and CDR2: SGHRS and YFSETQ. The CDR3 is made up of 14 amino acids. The V end lost 5 bases, the J end lost 5 bases, and 14 bases lay between the germline ends. Here the CDR3 reads CASRRGPSNNEQFF. In DNA form, the CDR3 reads TGCGCCAGCAGAAGGGGCCCGTCAAACAATGAGCAGTTCTTC.

This clonotype was picked up many times. The V call is TRBV20-1, the J call TRBJ2-2; D possibly matches TRBD1 or TRBD2 (5 bases each). The V gene lost 3 bases and the J gene lost 4 bases, with 9 bases spanning the gap. CDR1 is DFQATT, CDR2 SNEGSKA, per germline (reference sequence). This CDR3 contains 13 residues. The CDR3 is CSASRDGTGELFF. The DNA of the CDR3 is TGCAGTGCTAGCAGGGACGGCACCGGGGAGCTGTTTTTT.

This clonotype was counted ten times or more. The chain recombines TRBV5-1 with TRBJ1-5; no firm D call. The germline V gene has CDR1 SGHRS and CDR2 YFSETQ. The CDR3 has 17 residues. Trimming left V 0 bases short and J 1 base short, with 14 bases between. The CDR3 loop is CASSLEPPRTSNQPQHF. DNA of the CDR3: TGCGCCAGCAGCTTGGAACCGCCTAGGACGAGCAATCAGCCCCAGCATTTT.

This clonotype occurred many times. This chain links TRBV21-1 with TRBJ1-1. TRBV21-1 is tagged as a pseudogene. The CDR3 runs 16 residues. CDR3 sequence (DNA): TGTGCCAGCAGCAAAGGTCTTCCACGACTGAACACTGAAGCTTTCTTT. It specifies CASSKGLPRLNTEAFF.

This clonotype has a count of ten or more. This chain uses TRBV5-6 with TRBJ2-7, with 11 bases lining up with TRBD1. With 0 bases clipped from V and 5 bases from J, the junction kept 7 bases outside the gene matches. The CDR3 contains 16 residues. CDR1 and CDR2 from the germline V gene are SGHDT and YYEEEE. CDR3 nucleotide sequence: TGTGCCAGCAGCTTGGTGGGATCGGGACAGGGGGACGAGCAGTACTTC. This gives the protein CASSLVGSGQGDEQYF.

At least ten counts were recorded for this clonotype. The chain carries TRBV7-2 and TRBJ2-7; D is possibly TRBD1 (6 bases). The V end lost 1 base, the J end lost 7 bases, and 17 bases lay between the germline ends. CDR1 is SGHTA, CDR2 FQGNSA, per germline. CDR3 length equals 15 residues. Here the CDR3 DNA reads TGTGCCAGCAGCTTAGGAGGGGGACCCTCTTGGGAGCAGTACTTC. Its protein product is CASSLGGGPSWEQYF.

This clonotype was counted ten times or more. The V call is TRBV15, the J call TRBJ2-7; TRBD1 might be the D (6 bases). Germline V gene sequence: CDR1 LNHNV, CDR2 YYDKDF (reference sequence). V lost 8 bases to trimming and J lost 7 bases, with 21 bases between them. The CDR3 sequence is 14 residues long. The CDR3 reads CATSRQGSGEEQYF. As DNA, the CDR3 is TGTGCCACCTCCAGGCAGGGGTCAGGGGAGGAGCAGTACTTC.

This clonotype appeared many times. The V call is TRBV28, the J call TRBJ2-2, with 13 bases aligning to TRBD2. V shed 3 bases, J shed 2 bases, and the junction held 6 bases outside the gene matches. Germline V lookup: CDR1 MDHEN, CDR2 SYDVKM. CDR3 length: 18 residues. The DNA of the CDR3 is TGTGCCAGCAGTTTGGTGACTAGCGGGGGGCGAAACACCGGGGAGCTGTTTTTT. Translating it yields CASSLVTSGGRNTGELFF. Together with reference TRBV28 and TRBJ2-2, the CDR3 gives the full variable domain: DVKVTQSSRYLVKRTGEKVFLECVQDMDHENMFWYRQDPGLGLRLIYFSYDVKMKEKGDIPEGYSVSREKKERFSLILESASTNQTSMYLCASSLVTSGGRNTGELFFGEGSRLTVL.

This clonotype was seen at least ten times. CDR3 region: CASSLARSGGANEQFF. CDR3 coding DNA: TGTGCCAGCAGCTTAGCGCGAAGCGGGGGGGCGAATGAGCAGTTCTTC. V gene TRBV7-8 combines with J gene TRBJ2-1; 10 bases map to TRBD2. With V trimmed by 0 bases and J by 7 bases, 6 bases remained unmatched. CDR1 SGHVS and CDR2 FQNEAQ come from the germline V gene. The length of the CDR3 is 16 residues.

At least ten counts were recorded for this clonotype. The rearrangement joins TRBV5-1 to TRBJ2-5, with 9 bases identical to TRBD1. The CDR3 is 15 residues long. Looked up from germline, CDR1 is SGHRS and CDR2 is YFSETQ. Unmatched junction bases numbered 8, after V lost 4 bases and J lost 4 bases. In nucleotides, the CDR3 is TGCGCCAGCAGCCAACCAGGGACAGGGTCAGAGACCCAGTACTTC. Translating gives CASSQPGTGSETQYF. Full variable domain (missing parts from reference TRBV5-1 and TRBJ2-5): KAGVTQTPRYLIKTRGQQVTLSCSPISGHRSVSWYQQTPGQGLQFLFEYFSETQRNKGNFPGRFSGRQFSNSRSEMNVSTLELGDSALYLCASSQPGTGSETQYFGPGTRLLVL.

The table lists this clonotype with many counts. The rearrangement uses TRBV12-3 or TRBV12-4 and TRBJ2-7; D is unclear. V lost 6 bases to trimming and J lost 3 bases, with 12 bases between them. The CDR3 consists of 13 residues. CDR3 nucleotides: TGTGCCAGCAGGCGACGCCAAGACTACGAGCAGTACTTC. Its protein is CASRRRQDYEQYF.